One TCR beta chain is described in this entry. Its antigen is still unknown. The sample comes from a study of shared clonotypes between healthy human individuals. Study findings and constraints: It was the non-shared clonotypes that had lower generation probabilities than clonotypes shared by all four donors.

Some clones are missing from TCRdb's copy, which holds only in-frame ones; the method was immunoSEQ multiplex PCR. The sample has approximately 1,000,000 clones, 60% to 80% seen once. Donors comprised only Caucasian adults living in Nashville, Tennessee. The CDR3 runs to 16 residues. The sequenced material came from memory CD4+ T cells from PBMCs. Subset in this sample: CD45RA-negative fraction. The chain has TRBV21-1 and TRBJ2-7; the DNA was not used to check the table's D call, TRBD2. TRBV21-1 is deemed a pseudogene. The sequence derives from a man younger than 30 in good health. Some clones in this sample may be carry-over from other donors' samples. As DNA, the CDR3 is TGTGCCAGCAGCAAAGGGGCGTCTAGCGGGAGCTACGAGCAGTACTTC. This translates into CASSKGASSGSYEQYF.